This T cell receptor (beta chain) was identified in a study of control samples from healthy donors and cancer patients. The data were produced by immunoSEQ multiplex PCR, yet TCRdb's version contains in-frame clones alone and is incomplete. The sample consists of about 140,000 clones, roughly 89% of them appearing once. The CDR3 is made up of 14 amino acids. The germline gives CDR1 SGHDT, CDR2 YYEEEE. With 1 base clipped from V and 1 base from J, the junction kept 1 base outside the gene matches. J is TRBJ2-5 and V is TRBV5-6, with TRBD1 matching over 7 bases. Sample: blood. This clonotype originated in a man aged 18-30 years in good health. For the CDR3, the DNA is TGTGCCAGCAGCTTGCCAGGGGGCCAAGAGACCCAGTACTTC. It is translated as CASSLPGGQETQYF.